The 22 T cell receptor beta chains given below trace back to one sample, sequenced in a study of control samples from healthy donors and cancer patients. The repertoire was sequenced with immunoSEQ multiplex PCR; TCRdb's copy has only in-frame clones and lacks some. The sample shows some 150,000 clones, about 90% of them seen only once. Sequences were obtained from blood. These receptors were obtained from a man aged 18 to 35 in good health.

J is TRBJ2-1 and V is TRBV9; D unresolved. CDR1 and CDR2 from the germline V gene are SGDLS and YYNGEE. V lost 4 bases and J 5 bases, leaving 4 bases between the germline ends. The CDR3 has 11 amino acids. The DNA for the CDR3 is TGTGCCAGCAGCCCTAACAATGAGCAGTTCTTC. As protein: CASSPNNEQFF. Full variable domain (rest looked up from reference TRBV9 and TRBJ2-1): DSGVTQTPKHLITATGQRVTLRCSPRSGDLSVYWYQQSLDQGLQFLIQYYNGEERAKGNILERFSAQQFPDLHSELNLSSLELGDSALYFCASSPNNEQFFGPGTRLTVL.

This chain connects TRBV6-1 to TRBJ1-1; no clear D. Deletions cut 8 bases from V and 4 bases from J, with 17 bases between. This CDR3 spans 14 amino acids. Germline V gene data show CDR1 as MNHNS and CDR2 as SASEGT. The chain's CDR3 is CASVTGPALTEAFF. CDR3 nucleotide sequence: TGTGCCAGCGTCACCGGGCCGGCCCTCACTGAAGCTTTCTTT.

This clone was seen only once. V usage is TRBV7-7 and J usage is TRBJ2-1; tentatively, D is TRBD2 (6 bases). Looked up from germline, CDR1 is SSHAT and CDR2 is FNYEAQ (reference sequence). V lost 5 bases and J lost 5, with 10 bases in between. CDR3 length equals 13 residues. The DNA of the CDR3 is TGTGCCAGCAGCGGGGGGAGAGACAATGAGCAGTTCTTC. Its translation: CASSGGRDNEQFF.

The rearrangement uses TRBV5-6 and TRBJ2-7; no reliable D call. V lost 4 bases and J 3 bases, leaving 14 bases between the germline ends. There are 14 residues in the CDR3. In germline, CDR1 is SGHDT, CDR2 YYEEEE. CDR3 sequence: CASSTRTEVYEQYF. For the CDR3, the DNA is TGTGCCAGCAGCACCCGGACCGAAGTCTACGAGCAGTACTTC.

The chain couples TRBV15 to TRBJ1-1; 8 bases match TRBD1. The J segment lost 1 base and the V segment lost 3 bases, leaving 16 bases of the junction unmatched. This CDR3 comprises 19 residues. Germline CDR1 reads LNHNV; CDR2 reads YYDKDF (reference sequence). CDR3 coding DNA: TGTGCCACCAGCAGCTACCGGGACAGGAGCCACCCGGGGAACACTGAAGCTTTCTTT. As protein: CATSSYRDRSHPGNTEAFF. The whole variable domain, filled in from reference TRBV15 and TRBJ1-1, reads DAMVIQNPRYQVTQFGKPVTLSCSQTLNHNVMYWYQQKSSQAPKLLFHYYDKDFNNEADTPDNFQSRRPNTSFCFLDIRSPGLGDTAMYLCATSSYRDRSHPGNTEAFFGQGTRLTVV.

The chain is built from TRBV9 and TRBJ2-7; 10 nucleotides align to TRBD1. J gave up 4 bases and V 3 bases, and 7 bases lay outside the gene matches. The CDR3 has 15 residues. Germline V gives CDR1 SGDLS, CDR2 YYNGEE. The CDR3 DNA reads TGTGCCAGCAGCGCCGGGACAGGGGCCGGTTACGAGCAGTACTTC. Amino acid sequence: CASSAGTGAGYEQYF.

The chain joins TRBV5-6 to TRBJ1-5, with a possible D match to TRBD1 (6 bases). The V gene lost 4 bases and the J gene lost 5 bases, with 16 bases spanning the gap. The V gene's germline CDR1 is SGHDT and CDR2 YYEEEE. The CDR3 length is 15 residues. The CDR3 sequence: CASSAYREADQPQHF. In DNA, the CDR3 is TGTGCCAGCAGCGCGTACAGGGAAGCGGATCAGCCCCAGCATTTT. Complete variable domain (other parts from reference TRBV5-6 and TRBJ1-5): DAGVTQSPTHLIKTRGQQVTLRCSPKSGHDTVSWYQQALGQGPQFIFQYYEEEERQRGNFPDRFSGHQFPNYSSELNVNALLLGDSALYLCASSAYREADQPQHFGDGTRLSIL.

The gene calls are TRBV2 and TRBJ2-3, with D uncertain. The CDR3 totals 14 residues. In germline, CDR1 is SNHLY, CDR2 FYNNEI. V was shortened by 4 bases and J by 11 bases, with 19 bases between the two germline ends. The CDR3, as DNA: TGTGCCAGCAGTGCTGGTAAGACCAACACTGTGCAGTATTTT. Residues: CASSAGKTNTVQYF.

This sequence joins TRBV7-2 and TRBJ1-6, with D perhaps TRBD1 (6 bases). The V and J ends lost 0 bases and 7 bases respectively, with 10 bases between them. The CDR3 runs to 15 residues. The germline gives CDR1 SGHTA, CDR2 FQGNSA. This chain's CDR3 is CASSLAGGTNSPLHF. The DNA of the CDR3 is TGTGCCAGCAGCTTAGCTGGGGGGACAAATTCACCCCTCCACTTT.

The rearrangement uses TRBV6-1 and TRBJ1-4; D is unresolved. The germline gives CDR1 MNHNS, CDR2 SASEGT. The CDR3 is made up of 15 amino acids. V was trimmed by 2 bases and J by 8 bases, leaving 15 bases between them. The CDR3 region is CASSEPQTGGEKLFF. The CDR3 DNA reads TGTGCCAGCAGTGAACCCCAGACCGGCGGGGAAAAACTGTTTTTT.

CDR3 sequence reads: CSAIPGEKLFF. DNA for the CDR3: TGCAGTGCAATACCTGGGGAAAAACTGTTTTTT. The genes are TRBV20-1 and TRBJ1-4; D unclear. This CDR3 has 11 residues. The V gene lost 6 bases and the J gene lost 8 bases, with 10 bases spanning the gap. In germline, CDR1 is DFQATT, CDR2 SNEGSKA (reference sequence).

The gene calls are TRBV7-2 and TRBJ1-1; TRBD1 matches 8 bases. V shed 4 bases, J shed 4 bases, and the junction held 5 bases outside the gene matches. This CDR3 contains 14 residues. Germline-derived CDR1 and CDR2 are SGHTA and FQGNSA. CDR3 nucleotides: TGTGCCAGCAGCTCGATAACAGGGGGCACTGAAGCTTTCTTT. Translation: CASSSITGGTEAFF.

J is TRBJ1-2 and V is TRBV6-2 or TRBV6-3; no firm D call. This CDR3 region has 14 residues. The V gene's germline CDR1 is MNHEY and CDR2 SVGEGT. V lost 0 bases and J 3 bases, leaving 8 bases between the germline ends. The CDR3 is CASSYSSSYYGYTF. CDR3 DNA sequence: TGTGCCAGCAGTTACTCGAGCAGCTACTATGGCTACACCTTC.

This chain connects TRBV5-6 to TRBJ2-1; 10 bases align to TRBD2. There are 19 residues in the CDR3. V was clipped by 2 bases and J by 5 bases; unmatched bases: 16. The germline V gene encodes CDR1 SGHDT and CDR2 YYEEEE. CDR3 amino acids: CASSFRASGGPSPHNEQFF. CDR3 in DNA: TGTGCCAGCAGCTTTCGGGCTAGCGGGGGCCCTTCTCCCCACAATGAGCAGTTCTTC.

V is TRBV7-2 and J is TRBJ1-4; no firm D call. CDR1 is SGHTA, CDR2 FQGNSA, per germline. The V and J ends lost 4 bases and 11 bases respectively, with 14 bases between them. The CDR3 loop spans 13 amino acids. The CDR3 region is CASSYADVGKLFF. The CDR3 bases are TGTGCCAGCAGCTATGCAGACGTTGGGAAACTGTTTTTT.

V gene TRBV4-1 combines with J gene TRBJ2-7; TRBD1 matches at 8 bases. Per the germline V gene, CDR1 is MGHRA and CDR2 is YSYEKL. The CDR3 sequence is 15 residues long. The V segment lost 5 bases and the J segment 0 bases; nucleotides outside the gene matches: 6. CDR3: CASSTRQGPSYEQYF. In DNA form, the CDR3 reads TGCGCCAGCAGCACCCGACAGGGGCCCTCCTACGAGCAGTACTTC.

The V and J genes are TRBV20-1 and TRBJ2-3; D gene ambiguous. Germline V gene lookup returns CDR1 DFQATT and CDR2 SNEGSKA (reference sequence). V dropped 5 bases and J dropped 9 bases, with 12 bases sitting between them. This CDR3 has 11 residues. The CDR3 is CSAVDQITQYF. CDR3 DNA: TGCAGTGCTGTAGACCAGATAACGCAGTATTTT.

Only one count was recorded for this clone. This same CDR3 is encoded by further DNA sequences in the sample. The chain links TRBV19 to TRBJ2-5, with D maybe TRBD1 (6 bases). The germline V gene encodes CDR1 LNHDA and CDR2 SQIVND (reference sequence). V lost 3 bases, J lost 2 bases, and 10 bases lay in between. The CDR3 covers 14 residues. The CDR3 spells CASSIGTGQETQYF. In DNA form, the CDR3 reads TGTGCCAGTAGTATTGGAACAGGGCAAGAGACCCAGTACTTC.

This chain uses TRBV11-1 with TRBJ2-2, with 7 bases aligning to TRBD1. Per germline, CDR1 SGHAT and CDR2 FQDESV (reference sequence). V dropped 3 bases and J dropped 7; count of bases not matched to a gene: 8. The CDR3 loop spans 15 amino acids. The CDR3 spells CASSFGQVVHGELFF. The CDR3 coding sequence is TGTGCCAGCAGCTTCGGACAGGTGGTTCACGGGGAGCTGTTTTTT. Full variable domain (remainder filled in from reference TRBV11-1 and TRBJ2-2): EAEVAQSPRYKITEKSQAVAFWCDPISGHATLYWYRQILGQGPELLVQFQDESVVDDSQLPKDRFSAERLKGVDSTLKIQPAELGDSAMYLCASSFGQVVHGELFFGEGSRLTVL.

CDR3 region: CATSKRLGELAKNIQYF. CDR3 in DNA: TGTGCCACCAGCAAAAGGCTCGGGGAGCTGGCCAAAAACATTCAGTACTTC. The V call is TRBV15, the J call TRBJ2-4; D perhaps matches TRBD2 (5 bases). V was cut by 4 bases and J by 1 base, with 17 bases left in between. The CDR3 length is 17 residues. Germline CDR1 and CDR2: LNHNV and YYDKDF (reference sequence).

The table lists this clone with a few counts. J is TRBJ1-4 and V is TRBV4-3; D is ambiguous. Germline V gene data show CDR1 as LGHNA and CDR2 as YSLEER. The V and J ends lost 0 bases and 4 bases respectively, with 6 bases between them. The CDR3 has 14 amino acids. The CDR3 reads CASSQESSNEKLFF. Written as DNA, the CDR3 is TGCGCCAGCAGCCAAGAGTCCAGTAATGAAAAACTGTTTTTT.

This rearrangement joins TRBV12-5 to TRBJ2-3; TRBD1 aligns across 8 bases. Germline CDR1 is LGHNT and CDR2 is FRNRAP. The CDR3 contains 14 residues. V dropped 3 bases and J dropped 4; count of bases not matched to a gene: 3. The CDR3 loop is CASGLQGGADTQYF. The CDR3 DNA reads as TGTGCTAGTGGTTTACAGGGGGGCGCAGATACGCAGTATTTT.